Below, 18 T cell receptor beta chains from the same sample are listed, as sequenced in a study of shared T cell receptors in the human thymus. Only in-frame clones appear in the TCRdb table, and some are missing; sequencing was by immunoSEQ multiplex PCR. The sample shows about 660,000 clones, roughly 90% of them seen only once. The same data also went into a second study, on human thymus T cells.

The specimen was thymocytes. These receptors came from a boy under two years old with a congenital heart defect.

The CDR3 sequence: CASSQDREVSYNEQFF. Here the CDR3 DNA reads TGCGCCAGCAGCCAAGATAGAGAGGTCTCCTACAATGAGCAGTTCTTC. The rearrangement uses TRBV4-3 and TRBJ2-1; D remains unclear. Germline CDR1 is LGHNA and CDR2 is YSLEER. This CDR3 is built from 16 residues. The V end lost 0 bases, the J end lost 0 bases, and 9 bases lay between the germline ends.

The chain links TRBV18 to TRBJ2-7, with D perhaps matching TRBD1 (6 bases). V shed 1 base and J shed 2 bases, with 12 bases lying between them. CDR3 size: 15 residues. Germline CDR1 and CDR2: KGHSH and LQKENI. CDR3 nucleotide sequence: TGTGCCAGCTCACCACTGTCCCAGGGGCCCTACGAGCAGTACTTC. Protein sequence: CASSPLSQGPYEQYF.

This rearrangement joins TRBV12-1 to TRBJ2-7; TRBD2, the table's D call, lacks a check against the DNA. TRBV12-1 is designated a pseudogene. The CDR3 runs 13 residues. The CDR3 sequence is CASSSRGGYEQYF. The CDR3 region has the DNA TGTGCCAGCAGCTCCCGCGGGGGCTACGAGCAGTACTTC.

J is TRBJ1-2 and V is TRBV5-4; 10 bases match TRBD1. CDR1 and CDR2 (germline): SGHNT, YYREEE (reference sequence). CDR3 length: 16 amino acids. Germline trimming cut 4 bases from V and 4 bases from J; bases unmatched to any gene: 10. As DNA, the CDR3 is TGTGCCAGCAGCGGAAGAAGGGACAGGGGCTTCTATGGCTACACCTTC. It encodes CASSGRRDRGFYGYTF.

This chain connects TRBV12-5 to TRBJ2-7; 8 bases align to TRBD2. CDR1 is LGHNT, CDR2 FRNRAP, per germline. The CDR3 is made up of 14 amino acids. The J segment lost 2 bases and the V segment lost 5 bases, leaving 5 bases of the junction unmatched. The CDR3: CASGTSGATYEQYF. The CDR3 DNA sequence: TGTGCTAGTGGTACTAGCGGTGCGACCTACGAGCAGTACTTC.

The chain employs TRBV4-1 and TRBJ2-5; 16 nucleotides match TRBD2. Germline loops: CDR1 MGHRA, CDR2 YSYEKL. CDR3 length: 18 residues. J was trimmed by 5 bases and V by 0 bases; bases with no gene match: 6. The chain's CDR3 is CASSQDLSGLAGGETQYF. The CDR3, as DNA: TGCGCCAGCAGCCAAGATCTTTCGGGACTAGCGGGAGGGGAGACCCAGTACTTC.

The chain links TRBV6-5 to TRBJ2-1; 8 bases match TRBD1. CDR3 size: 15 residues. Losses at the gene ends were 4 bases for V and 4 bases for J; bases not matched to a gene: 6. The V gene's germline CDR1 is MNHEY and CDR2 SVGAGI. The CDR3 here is CASSSRTGSYNEQFF. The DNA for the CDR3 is TGTGCCAGCAGTTCACGGACAGGGAGTTACAATGAGCAGTTCTTC.

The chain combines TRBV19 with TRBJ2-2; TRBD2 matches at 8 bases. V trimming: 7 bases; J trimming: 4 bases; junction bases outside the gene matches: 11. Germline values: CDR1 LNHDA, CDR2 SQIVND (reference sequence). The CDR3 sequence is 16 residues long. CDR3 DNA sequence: TGTGCCAGTACCCCACCGGGAGGGGAGGGCACCGGGGAGCTGTTTTTT. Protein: CASTPPGGEGTGELFF.

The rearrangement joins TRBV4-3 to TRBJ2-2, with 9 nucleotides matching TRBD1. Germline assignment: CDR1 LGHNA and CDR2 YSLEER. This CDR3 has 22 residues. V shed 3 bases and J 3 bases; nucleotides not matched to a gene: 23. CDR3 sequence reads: CASSQRDRGSSSPPYDTGELFF. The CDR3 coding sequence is TGCGCCAGCAGCCAGCGCGACAGGGGGAGTTCATCACCCCCATATGACACCGGGGAGCTGTTTTTT.

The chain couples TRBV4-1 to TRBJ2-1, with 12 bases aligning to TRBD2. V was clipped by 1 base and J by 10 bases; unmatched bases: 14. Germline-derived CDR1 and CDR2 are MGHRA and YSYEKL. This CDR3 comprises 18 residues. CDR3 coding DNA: TGCGCCAGCAGCCAAGCCCCTCCGCTAGCGGGAGGGCCGGGGGAGCAGTTCTTC. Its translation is CASSQAPPLAGGPGEQFF.

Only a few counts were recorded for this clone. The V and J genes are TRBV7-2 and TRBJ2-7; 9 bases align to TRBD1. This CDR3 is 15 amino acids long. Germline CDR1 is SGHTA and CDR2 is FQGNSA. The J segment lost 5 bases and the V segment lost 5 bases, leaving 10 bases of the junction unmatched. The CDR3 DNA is TGTGCCAGCAGCCCGCTGACAGGGGGTGTCGACGAGCAGTACTTC. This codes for CASSPLTGGVDEQYF. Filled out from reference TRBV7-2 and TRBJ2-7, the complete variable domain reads GAGVSQSPSNKVTEKGKDVELRCDPISGHTALYWYRQSLGQGLEFLIYFQGNSAPDKSGLPSDRFSAERTGGSVSTLTIQRTQQEDSAVYLCASSPLTGGVDEQYFGPGTRLTVT.

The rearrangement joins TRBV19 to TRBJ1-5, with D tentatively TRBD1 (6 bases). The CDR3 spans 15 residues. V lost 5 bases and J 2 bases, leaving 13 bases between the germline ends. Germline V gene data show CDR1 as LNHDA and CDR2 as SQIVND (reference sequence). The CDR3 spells CASSGDKRGNQPQHF. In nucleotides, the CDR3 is TGTGCCAGTAGTGGGGACAAGCGAGGCAATCAGCCCCAGCATTTT.

The CDR3 loop is CASGSNNEQFF. In DNA, the CDR3 is TGTGCCAGCGGGAGTAACAATGAGCAGTTCTTC. The chain is built from TRBV28 and TRBJ2-1, with D possibly matching TRBD2 (5 bases). In germline, CDR1 is MDHEN, CDR2 SYDVKM. This CDR3 has 11 amino acids. V was shortened by 8 bases and J by 5 bases, with 7 bases between the two germline ends.

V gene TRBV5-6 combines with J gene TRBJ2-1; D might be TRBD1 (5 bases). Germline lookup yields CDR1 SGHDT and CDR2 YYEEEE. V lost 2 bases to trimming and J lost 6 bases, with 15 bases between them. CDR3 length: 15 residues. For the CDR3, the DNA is TGTGCCAGCAGCTTAGTGTCGCAAGGGGCCAATGAGCAGTTCTTC. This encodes CASSLVSQGANEQFF.

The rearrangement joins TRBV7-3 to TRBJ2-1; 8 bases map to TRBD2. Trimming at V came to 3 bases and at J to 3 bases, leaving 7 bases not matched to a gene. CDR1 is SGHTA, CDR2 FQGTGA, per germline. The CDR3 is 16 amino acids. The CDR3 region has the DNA TGTGCCAGCAGCTTCGCCCTCGGGACTAGCTACAATGAGCAGTTCTTC. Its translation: CASSFALGTSYNEQFF.

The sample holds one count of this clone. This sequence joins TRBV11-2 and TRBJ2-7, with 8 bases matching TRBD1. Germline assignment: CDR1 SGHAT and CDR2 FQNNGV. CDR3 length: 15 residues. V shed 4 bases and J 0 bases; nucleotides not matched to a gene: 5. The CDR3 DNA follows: TGTGCCAGCAGCTGCCGGGACAGGCCCTCCTACGAGCAGTACTTC. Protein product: CASSCRDRPSYEQYF.

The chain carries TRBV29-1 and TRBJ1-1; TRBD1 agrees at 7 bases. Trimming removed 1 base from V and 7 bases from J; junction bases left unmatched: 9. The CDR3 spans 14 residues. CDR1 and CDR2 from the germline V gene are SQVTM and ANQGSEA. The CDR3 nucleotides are TGCAGCGTTGAAGGGGACGGACAGGAGAGTGAAGCTTTCTTT. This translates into CSVEGDGQESEAFF.

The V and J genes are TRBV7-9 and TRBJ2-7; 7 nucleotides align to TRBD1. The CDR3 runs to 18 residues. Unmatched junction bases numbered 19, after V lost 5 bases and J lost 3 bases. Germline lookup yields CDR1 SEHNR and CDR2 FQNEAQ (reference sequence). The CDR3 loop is CASSQDRQPLGTVYEQYF. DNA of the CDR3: TGTGCCAGCAGCCAGGACAGGCAACCGCTCGGGACGGTCTACGAGCAGTACTTC.